The sequence of this T cell receptor beta chain was determined in a study of blood T cell repertoires in COVID-19 (TCRdb year 2020). Looking at the study overall: Samples covering the acute and convalescent phases of COVID-19 were provided by collaborators in the United States, Italy and Spain. The material from the prospective study consisted of cDNA or gDNA derived from T cells, B-cell-depleted T cells, or PBMCs. Sample metadata almost always included a de-identified subject ID, COVID-19 status, age in years and sex. Where available, HLA class I and class II types were taken from metadata supplied by the sample provider and were not determined by assay-based typing. A freely available public database, intended as a resource for researchers studying the immune response to SARS-CoV-2, is where the repertoires were released. The samples were drawn from the first 160 participants of the ongoing ImmuneRACE study and from more than 1,000 subjects provided by 6 global collaborators. Deeply sampled blood TCRbeta repertoires from subjects exposed to, actively infected with, or recovered from COVID-19 were included in the dataset. Findings and caveats that apply to the study as a whole: How much clinical and demographic metadata was included differed by source and by participant, and the metadata was provided uncurated.

The immunoSEQ Assay, a bias-controlled multiplex PCR, was used to amplify TCRbeta CDR3 regions from genomic DNA. The published analysis was carried out like this. Within the assay, amplification of reference gene primers was used to estimate how many nucleated cells each sample contained. Sequence reads were collapsed and filtered to measure the absolute abundance of every unique TCRbeta CDR3 rearrangement. For each sample, productive Simpson clonality was calculated as the square root of Simpson's diversity index across productive rearrangements. In TCRdb, the immuneACCESS table is reduced to in-frame sequences with V and J assigned. These tables do not hold every clone; where another copy was compared, an unresolved V gene accounts for under half, and the others remain unexplained. That table is the source of V, J and clone size, and D and trimming were worked out from the DNA. Across this sample there are more than 65,000 clones, with 79% seen only once. Of the sample, about 6% is held by the ten largest clones.

Whole blood was collected in K2EDTA tubes by collaborating institutions according to the institutions' own protocols. For TCRbeta analysis, collaborator samples were shipped as frozen whole blood, as isolated PBMCs, or as DNA extracted from either sample type. As concerns this clone: Its antigen target is currently unknown. Base qualities are not provided; no much larger clone lies one nucleotide away.

Material for sequencing was peripheral blood. The sequence was collected from a woman aged 55 to 70 with acute or convalescent COVID-19.

The CDR3 has the sequence CSVTTGIDTQYF. The DNA is as follows: TGCAGCGTGACTACAGGGATAGATACGCAGTATTTT. The V gene is TRBV29-1 and the J gene is TRBJ2-3; the D segment could be TRBD1, given 6 matching bases. The CDR3 measures 12 amino acids from cysteine to phenylalanine. Solely the CDR3 DNA is kept, with 36 bases framed from the first base. According to the germline V gene, CDR1 reads SQVTM and CDR2 reads ANQGSEA. A distance of 12 bases separates the germline ends of V and J, which lose 6 bases and 5 bases respectively.